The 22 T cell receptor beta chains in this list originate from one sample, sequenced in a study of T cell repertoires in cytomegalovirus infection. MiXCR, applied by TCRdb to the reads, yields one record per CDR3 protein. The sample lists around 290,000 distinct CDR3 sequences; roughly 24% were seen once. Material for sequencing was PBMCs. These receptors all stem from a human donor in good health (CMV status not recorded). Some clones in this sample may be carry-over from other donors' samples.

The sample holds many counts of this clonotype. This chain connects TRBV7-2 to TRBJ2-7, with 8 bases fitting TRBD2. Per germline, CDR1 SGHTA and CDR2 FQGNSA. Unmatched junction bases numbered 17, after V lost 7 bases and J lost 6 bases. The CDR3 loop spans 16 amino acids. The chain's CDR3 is CASTAEAGLGTREQYF. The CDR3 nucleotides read TGTGCCAGCACTGCGGAGGCGGGACTAGGTACCCGCGAGCAGTACTTC.

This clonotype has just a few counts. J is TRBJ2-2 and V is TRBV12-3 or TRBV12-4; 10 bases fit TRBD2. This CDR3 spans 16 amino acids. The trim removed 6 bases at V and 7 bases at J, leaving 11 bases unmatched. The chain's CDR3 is CASRSSGSRPYGELFF. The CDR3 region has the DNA TGTGCCAGCAGATCTAGCGGGAGTCGCCCCTACGGGGAGCTGTTTTTT.

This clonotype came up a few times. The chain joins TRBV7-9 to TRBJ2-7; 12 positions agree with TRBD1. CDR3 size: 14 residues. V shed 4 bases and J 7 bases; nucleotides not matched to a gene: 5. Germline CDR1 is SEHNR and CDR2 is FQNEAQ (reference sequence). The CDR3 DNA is TGTGCCAGCAGCTCTCCGGGACAGGGGGCAGAGCAGTACTTC. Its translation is CASSSPGQGAEQYF.

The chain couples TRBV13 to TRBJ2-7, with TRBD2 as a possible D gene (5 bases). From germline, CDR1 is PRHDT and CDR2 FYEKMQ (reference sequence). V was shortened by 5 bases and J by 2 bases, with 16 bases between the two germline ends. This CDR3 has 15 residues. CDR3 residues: CASSPPGGTAYEQYF. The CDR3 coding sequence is TGTGCCAGCAGCCCCCCTGGAGGTACCGCCTACGAGCAGTACTTC.

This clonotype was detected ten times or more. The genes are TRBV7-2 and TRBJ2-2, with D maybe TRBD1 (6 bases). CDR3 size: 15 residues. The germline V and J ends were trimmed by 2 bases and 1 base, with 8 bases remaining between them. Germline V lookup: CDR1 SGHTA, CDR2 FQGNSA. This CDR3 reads CASSLLGGNTGELFF. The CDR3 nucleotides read TGTGCCAGCAGCTTATTAGGGGGGAACACCGGGGAGCTGTTTTTT.

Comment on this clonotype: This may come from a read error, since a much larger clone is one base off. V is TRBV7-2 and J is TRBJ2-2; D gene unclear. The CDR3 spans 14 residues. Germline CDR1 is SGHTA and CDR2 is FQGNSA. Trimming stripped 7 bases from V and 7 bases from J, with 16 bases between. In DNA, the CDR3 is TGTGCCAGCACCCTTAGAGCCCTTCGCGGGGAGCTGTTTTTT. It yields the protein CASTLRALRGELFF.

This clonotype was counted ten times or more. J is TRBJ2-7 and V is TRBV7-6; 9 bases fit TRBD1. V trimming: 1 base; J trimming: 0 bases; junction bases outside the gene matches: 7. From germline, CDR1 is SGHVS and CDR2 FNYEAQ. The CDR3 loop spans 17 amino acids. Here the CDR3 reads CASSLGVGQGSSYEQYF. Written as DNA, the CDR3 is TGTGCCAGCAGCTTAGGGGTGGGACAGGGAAGCTCCTACGAGCAGTACTTC.

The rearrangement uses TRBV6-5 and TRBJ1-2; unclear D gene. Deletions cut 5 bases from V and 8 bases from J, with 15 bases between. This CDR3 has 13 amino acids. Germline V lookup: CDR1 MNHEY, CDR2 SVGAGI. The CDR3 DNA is TGTGCCAGCAGTCCCCTGGCTGATGGGGGCTACACCTTC. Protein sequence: CASSPLADGGYTF.

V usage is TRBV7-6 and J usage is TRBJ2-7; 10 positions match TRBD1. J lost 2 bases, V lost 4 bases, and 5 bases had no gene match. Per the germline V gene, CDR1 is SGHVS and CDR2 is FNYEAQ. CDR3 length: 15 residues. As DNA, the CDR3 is TGTGCCAGCAGCTCCGAAGGGACAGGGGCCTACGAGCAGTACTTC. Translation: CASSSEGTGAYEQYF.

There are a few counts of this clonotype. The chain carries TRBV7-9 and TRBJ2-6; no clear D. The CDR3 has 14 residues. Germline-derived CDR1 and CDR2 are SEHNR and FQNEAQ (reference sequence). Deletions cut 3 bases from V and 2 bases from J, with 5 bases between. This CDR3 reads CASSLVTGANVLTF. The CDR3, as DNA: TGTGCCAGCAGCTTGGTTACTGGGGCCAACGTCCTGACTTTC.

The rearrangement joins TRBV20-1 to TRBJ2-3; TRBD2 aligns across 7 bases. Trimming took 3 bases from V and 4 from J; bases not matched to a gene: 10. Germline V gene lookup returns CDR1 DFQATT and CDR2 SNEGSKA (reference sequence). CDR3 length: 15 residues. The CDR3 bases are TGCAGTGCTAGCGGTTCCGCGGGAGTCGCAGATACGCAGTATTTT. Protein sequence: CSASGSAGVADTQYF.

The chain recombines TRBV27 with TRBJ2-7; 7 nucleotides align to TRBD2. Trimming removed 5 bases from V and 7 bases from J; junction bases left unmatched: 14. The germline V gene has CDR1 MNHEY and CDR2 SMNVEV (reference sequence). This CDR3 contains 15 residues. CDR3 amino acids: CASSKQAGPAEEQYF. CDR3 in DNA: TGTGCCAGCAGTAAACAAGCGGGACCCGCCGAGGAGCAGTACTTC.

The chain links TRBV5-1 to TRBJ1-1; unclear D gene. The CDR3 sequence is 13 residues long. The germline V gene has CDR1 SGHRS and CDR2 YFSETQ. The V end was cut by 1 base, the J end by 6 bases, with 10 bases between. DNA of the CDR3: TGCGCCAGCAGCTTGTTTGGGGAATCTGAAGCTTTCTTT. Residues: CASSLFGESEAFF. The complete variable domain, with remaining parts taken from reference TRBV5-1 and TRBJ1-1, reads KAGVTQTPRYLIKTRGQQVTLSCSPISGHRSVSWYQQTPGQGLQFLFEYFSETQRNKGNFPGRFSGRQFSNSRSEMNVSTLELGDSALYLCASSLFGESEAFFGQGTRLTVV.

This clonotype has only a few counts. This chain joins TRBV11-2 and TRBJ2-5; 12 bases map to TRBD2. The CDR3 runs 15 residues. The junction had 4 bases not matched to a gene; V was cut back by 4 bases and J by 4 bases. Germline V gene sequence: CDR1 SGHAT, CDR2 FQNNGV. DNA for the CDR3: TGTGCCAGCAGCTCTGGACTAGCGGGAATAGAGACCCAGTACTTC. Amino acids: CASSSGLAGIETQYF.

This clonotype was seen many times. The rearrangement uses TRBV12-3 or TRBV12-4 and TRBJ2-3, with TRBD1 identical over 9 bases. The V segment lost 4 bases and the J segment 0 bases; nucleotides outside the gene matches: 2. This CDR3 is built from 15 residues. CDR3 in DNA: TGTGCCAGCAGTTCGGGGACAGGGAGCACAGATACGCAGTATTTT. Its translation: CASSSGTGSTDTQYF.

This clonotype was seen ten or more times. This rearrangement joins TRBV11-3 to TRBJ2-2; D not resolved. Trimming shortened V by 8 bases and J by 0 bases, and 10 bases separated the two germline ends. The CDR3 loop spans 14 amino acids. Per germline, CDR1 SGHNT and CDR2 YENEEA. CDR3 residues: CASATAANTGELFF. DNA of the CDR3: TGTGCCAGCGCCACGGCGGCGAACACCGGGGAGCTGTTTTTT. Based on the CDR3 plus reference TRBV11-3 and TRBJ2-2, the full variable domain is EAGVVQSPRYKIIEKKQPVAFWCNPISGHNTLYWYLQNLGQGPELLIRYENEEAVDDSQLPKDRFSAERLKGVDSTLKIQPAELGDSAVYLCASATAANTGELFFGEGSRLTVL.

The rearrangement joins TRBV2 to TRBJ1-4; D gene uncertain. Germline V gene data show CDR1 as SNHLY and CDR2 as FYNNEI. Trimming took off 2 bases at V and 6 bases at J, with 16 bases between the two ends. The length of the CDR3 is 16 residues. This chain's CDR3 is CASSETGVGLDEKLFF. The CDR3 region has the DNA TGTGCCAGCAGTGAAACCGGGGTTGGTTTGGATGAAAAACTGTTTTTT.

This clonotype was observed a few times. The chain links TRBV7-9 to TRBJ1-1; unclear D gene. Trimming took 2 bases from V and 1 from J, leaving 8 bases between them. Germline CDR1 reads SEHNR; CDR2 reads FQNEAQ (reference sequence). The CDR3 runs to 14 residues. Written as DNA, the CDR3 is TGTGCCAGCAGCTTATGGACGGCGAACACTGAAGCTTTCTTT. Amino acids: CASSLWTANTEAFF.

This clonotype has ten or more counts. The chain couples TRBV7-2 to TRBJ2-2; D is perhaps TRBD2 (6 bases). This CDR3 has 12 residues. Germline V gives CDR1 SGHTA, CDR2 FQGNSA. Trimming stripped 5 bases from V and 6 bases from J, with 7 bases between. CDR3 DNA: TGTGCCAGCAGCCGACTAGCCGGGGAGCTGTTTTTT. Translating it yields CASSRLAGELFF.

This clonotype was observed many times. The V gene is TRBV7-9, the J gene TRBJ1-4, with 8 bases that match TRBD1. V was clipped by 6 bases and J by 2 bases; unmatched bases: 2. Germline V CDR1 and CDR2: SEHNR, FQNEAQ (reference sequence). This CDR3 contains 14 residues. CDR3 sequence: CASRWTGTNEKLFF. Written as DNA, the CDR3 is TGTGCCAGCAGGTGGACAGGGACTAATGAAAAACTGTTTTTT.

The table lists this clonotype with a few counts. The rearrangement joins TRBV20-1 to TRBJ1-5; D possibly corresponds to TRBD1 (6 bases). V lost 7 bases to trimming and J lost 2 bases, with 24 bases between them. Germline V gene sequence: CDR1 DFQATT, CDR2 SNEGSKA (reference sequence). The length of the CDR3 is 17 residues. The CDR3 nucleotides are TGCAGTGTCTCGATATGGGCGGGGGCAGGAGGCAATCAGCCCCAGCATTTT. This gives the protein CSVSIWAGAGGNQPQHF.

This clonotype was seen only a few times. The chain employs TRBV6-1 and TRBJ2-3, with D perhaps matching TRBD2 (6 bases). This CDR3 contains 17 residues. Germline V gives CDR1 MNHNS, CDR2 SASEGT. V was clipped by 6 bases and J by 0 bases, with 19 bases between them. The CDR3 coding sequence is TGTGCCAGCAGCCTCGAAGGAGCGGGCGTAAGCACAGATACGCAGTATTTT. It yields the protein CASSLEGAGVSTDTQYF.